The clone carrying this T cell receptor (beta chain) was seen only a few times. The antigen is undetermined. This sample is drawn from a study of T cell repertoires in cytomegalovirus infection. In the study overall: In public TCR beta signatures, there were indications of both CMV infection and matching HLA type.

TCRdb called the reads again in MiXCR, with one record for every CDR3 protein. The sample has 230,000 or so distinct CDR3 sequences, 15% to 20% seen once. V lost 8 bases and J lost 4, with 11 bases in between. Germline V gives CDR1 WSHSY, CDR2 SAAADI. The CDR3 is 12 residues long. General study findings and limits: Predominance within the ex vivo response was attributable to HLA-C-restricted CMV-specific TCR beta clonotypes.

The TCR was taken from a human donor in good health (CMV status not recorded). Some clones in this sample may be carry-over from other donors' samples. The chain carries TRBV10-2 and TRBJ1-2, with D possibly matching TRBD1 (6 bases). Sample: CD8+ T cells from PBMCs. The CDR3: CASGGAGYGYTF. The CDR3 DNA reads TGCGCCAGCGGGGGCGCTGGCTATGGCTACACCTTC.